The sequence of this TCR beta chain was determined in a study of blood T cell repertoires in COVID-19 (dated by TCRdb to about 2020). About the full investigation: The collaborator samples originated in the United States, Italy and Spain and spanned the acute and convalescent phases of COVID-19. HLA class I and class II types, where available, came from metadata supplied by the sample provider rather than from assay-based typing. The prospective study material was composed of cDNA or gDNA derived from T cells, B-cell-depleted T cells, or PBMCs. Deeply sampled blood TCRbeta repertoires from subjects exposed to, actively infected with, or recovered from COVID-19 were included in the dataset. Nearly every sample came with metadata listing a de-identified subject ID, COVID-19 status, age in years and sex. The repertoires were released in a freely available public database intended as a resource for research on the immune response to SARS-CoV-2. Samples were obtained from the ongoing ImmuneRACE study (first 160 participants) and from some 1,300 subjects provided by 6 global collaborators.

As concerns this clone: The antigen it binds to is not known. Base quality data are lacking; no much larger clone is found one base away.

TCRbeta CDR3 regions were amplified from genomic DNA using the immunoSEQ Assay, a bias-controlled multiplex PCR. As for the original processing: Nucleated cell counts per sample were estimated from amplification of reference gene primers within the assay. To quantify the absolute abundance of each unique TCRbeta CDR3 rearrangement, sequence reads were collapsed and filtered. For each sample, productive Simpson clonality was calculated by taking the square root of Simpson's diversity index across productive rearrangements. Here the immuneACCESS table is served through TCRdb, limited to in-frame sequences with V and J called. Missing clones are a known gap in these copies; in checked studies unresolved V genes cover under half, and the rest lacks a known reason. Clone size and V and J calls were adopted from that table, with D and trimming inferred from the DNA. Recorded for this sample are 350,000 to 450,000 clones; about nine tenths of them occurred a single time. The ten most abundant clones make up about 0.78% of the sample.

In the prospective study, participants were about 18 to 100 years old, resided in about 25 geographic areas of the United States, and were enrolled through a virtual design. Cohort assignment in the prospective study relied on participant-reported clinical history from a screening survey and a study questionnaire. A participant counted as exposed if, within 2 weeks of entering the study, that participant had been in contact with someone who had a PCR-confirmed or clinician-diagnosed COVID-19 case. Each participant in the prospective study had whole blood, serum and a nasopharyngeal or oropharyngeal swab collected by mobile phlebotomists. Prospective study participants could optionally give additional blood draws and questionnaires over an approximately 2-month period. Before DNA extraction, prospective study blood samples were shipped either frozen or at room temperature. Study-level results and caveats: Clinical and demographic metadata were provided uncurated, with the amount varying by source and participant.

The cysteine opens and the phenylalanine closes a CDR3 of 14 amino acids. CDR3 DNA only is kept here, 42 bases in frame from base 1. This TCR derives from a woman between 40 and 55 years old who had been exposed to COVID-19. Sequencing was done on a sample of PBMCs or T cells enriched from blood (not recorded which). The V gene is TRBV21-1 and the J gene is TRBJ1-1; TRBD1, as called in the table, went unchecked against the DNA. TRBV21-1 is designated a pseudogene. The nucleotides read TGTGCCAGCAGGGTCGGACAGGGAGGAACTGAAGCTTTCTTT. It specifies CASRVGQGGTEAFF.